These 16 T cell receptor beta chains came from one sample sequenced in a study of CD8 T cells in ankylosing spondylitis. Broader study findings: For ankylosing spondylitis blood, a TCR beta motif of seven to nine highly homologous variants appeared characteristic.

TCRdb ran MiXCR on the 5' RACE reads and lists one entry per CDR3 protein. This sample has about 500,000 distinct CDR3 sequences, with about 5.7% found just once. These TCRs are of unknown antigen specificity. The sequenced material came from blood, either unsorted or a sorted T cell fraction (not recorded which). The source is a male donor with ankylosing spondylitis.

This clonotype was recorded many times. The CDR3 sequence: CASSEGGGFYNEQFF. CDR3 sequence (DNA): TGTGCCAGCAGCGAGGGGGGGGGTTTCTACAATGAGCAGTTCTTC. V usage is TRBV6-2 or TRBV6-3 and J usage is TRBJ2-1; a weak D match, TRBD2 (7 bases). This CDR3 has 15 residues. V was shortened by 6 bases and J by 3 bases, with 15 bases between the two germline ends. Looked up from germline, CDR1 is MNHEY and CDR2 is SVGEGT.

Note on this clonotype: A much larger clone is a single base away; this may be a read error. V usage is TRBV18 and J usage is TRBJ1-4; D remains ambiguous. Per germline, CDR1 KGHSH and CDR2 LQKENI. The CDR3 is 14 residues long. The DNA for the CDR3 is TGTTCCAGCTCACCAGCCGACGGGAATGAAAAACTGTTTTTT. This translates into CSSSPADGNEKLFF.

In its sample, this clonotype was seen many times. CDR3 sequence reads: CATSDKVVQYF. Here the CDR3 DNA reads TGTGCCACCAGTGATAAGGTAGTTCAGTATTTT. J is TRBJ2-3 and V is TRBV24-1; D uncertain. The CDR3 contains 11 residues. CDR1 KGHDR and CDR2 SFDVKD come from the germline V gene. Trimming pared 3 bases from V and 12 bases from J, leaving 9 bases between.

Here the CDR3 reads CASSLLRSQETQYF. Written as DNA, the CDR3 is TGTGCCAGCAGCTTATTACGCAGCCAAGAGACCCAGTACTTC. The genes are TRBV7-9 and TRBJ2-5; D remains ambiguous. The ends were cut back, 2 bases at V and 1 base at J, with 8 bases in the middle. The CDR3 length is 14 residues. Germline V gene sequence: CDR1 SEHNR, CDR2 FQNEAQ (reference sequence).

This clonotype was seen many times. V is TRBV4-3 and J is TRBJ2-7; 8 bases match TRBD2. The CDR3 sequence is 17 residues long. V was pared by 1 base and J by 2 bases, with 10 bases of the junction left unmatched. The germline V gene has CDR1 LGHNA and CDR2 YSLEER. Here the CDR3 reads CASSQAWSGGRTYEQYF. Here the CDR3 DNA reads TGCGCCAGCAGCCAAGCATGGTCTGGCGGGAGGACCTACGAGCAGTACTTC.

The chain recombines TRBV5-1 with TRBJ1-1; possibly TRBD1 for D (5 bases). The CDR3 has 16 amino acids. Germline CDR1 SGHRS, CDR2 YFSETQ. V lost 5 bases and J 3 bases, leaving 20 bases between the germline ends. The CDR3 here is CASSSGPTQGDTEAFF. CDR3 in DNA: TGCGCCAGCAGTTCAGGACCCACGCAAGGGGACACTGAAGCTTTCTTT.

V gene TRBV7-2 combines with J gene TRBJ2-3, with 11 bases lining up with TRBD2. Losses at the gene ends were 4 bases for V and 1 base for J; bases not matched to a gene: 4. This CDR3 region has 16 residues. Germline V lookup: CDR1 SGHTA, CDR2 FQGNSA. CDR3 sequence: CASSSLTSGGTDTQYF. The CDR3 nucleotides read TGTGCCAGCAGCTCACTGACTAGCGGGGGCACAGATACGCAGTATTTT.

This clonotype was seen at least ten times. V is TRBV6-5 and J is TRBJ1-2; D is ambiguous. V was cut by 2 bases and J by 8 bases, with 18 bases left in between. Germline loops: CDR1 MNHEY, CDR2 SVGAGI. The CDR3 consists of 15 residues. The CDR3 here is CASSYGPYTTRGYTF. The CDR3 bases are TGTGCCAGCAGTTACGGACCGTATACAACGCGGGGCTACACCTTC.

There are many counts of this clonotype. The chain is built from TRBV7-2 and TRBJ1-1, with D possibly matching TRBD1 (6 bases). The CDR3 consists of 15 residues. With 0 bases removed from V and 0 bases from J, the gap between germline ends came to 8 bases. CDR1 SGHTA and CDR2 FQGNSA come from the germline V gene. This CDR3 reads CASSLATGLNTEAFF. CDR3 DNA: TGTGCCAGCAGCTTAGCGACAGGCTTGAACACTGAAGCTTTCTTT.

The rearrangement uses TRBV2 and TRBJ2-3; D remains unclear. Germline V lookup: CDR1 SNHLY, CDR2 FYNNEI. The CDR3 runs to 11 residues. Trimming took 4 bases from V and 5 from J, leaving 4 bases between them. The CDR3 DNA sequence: TGTGCCAGCAGTGTCCAAGATACGCAGTATTTT. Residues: CASSVQDTQYF.

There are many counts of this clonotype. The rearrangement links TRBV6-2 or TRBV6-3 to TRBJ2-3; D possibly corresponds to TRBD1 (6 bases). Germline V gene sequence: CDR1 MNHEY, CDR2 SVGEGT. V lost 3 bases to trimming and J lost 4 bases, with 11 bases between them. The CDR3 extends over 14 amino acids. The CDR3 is CASSYYRAADTQYF. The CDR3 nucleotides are TGTGCCAGCAGTTATTACAGGGCCGCAGATACGCAGTATTTT.

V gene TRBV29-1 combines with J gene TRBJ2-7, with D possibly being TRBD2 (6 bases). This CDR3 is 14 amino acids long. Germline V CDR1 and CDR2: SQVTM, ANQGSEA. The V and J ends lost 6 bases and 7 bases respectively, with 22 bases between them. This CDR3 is CSVLGAGTLVEQYF. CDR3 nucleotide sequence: TGCAGCGTCCTGGGTGCGGGAACCCTAGTGGAGCAGTACTTC.

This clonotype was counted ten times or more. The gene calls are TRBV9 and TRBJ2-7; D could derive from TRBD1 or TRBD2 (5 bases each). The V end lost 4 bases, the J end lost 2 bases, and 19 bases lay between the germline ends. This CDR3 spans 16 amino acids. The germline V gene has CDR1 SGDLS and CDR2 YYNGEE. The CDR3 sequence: CASSPSSRDLTYEQYF. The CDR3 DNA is TGTGCCAGCAGCCCCTCGAGCAGGGACCTAACCTACGAGCAGTACTTC.

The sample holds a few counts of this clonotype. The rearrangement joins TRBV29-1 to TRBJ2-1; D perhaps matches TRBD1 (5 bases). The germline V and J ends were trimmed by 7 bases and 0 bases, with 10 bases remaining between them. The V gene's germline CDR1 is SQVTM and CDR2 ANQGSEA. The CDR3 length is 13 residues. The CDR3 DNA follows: TGCAGCGCTTACAGGAGCTCCTACAATGAGCAGTTCTTC. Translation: CSAYRSSYNEQFF.

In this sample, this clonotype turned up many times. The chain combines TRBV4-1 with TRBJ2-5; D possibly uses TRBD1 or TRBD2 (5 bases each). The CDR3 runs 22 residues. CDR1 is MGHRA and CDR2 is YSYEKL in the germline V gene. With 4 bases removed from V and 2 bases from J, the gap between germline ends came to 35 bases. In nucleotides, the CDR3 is TGCGCCAGCAGCCCAAGACGGTCGGGGCAGCCTCCTGCCTACCGCTTTCAAGAGACCCAGTACTTC. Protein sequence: CASSPRRSGQPPAYRFQETQYF.

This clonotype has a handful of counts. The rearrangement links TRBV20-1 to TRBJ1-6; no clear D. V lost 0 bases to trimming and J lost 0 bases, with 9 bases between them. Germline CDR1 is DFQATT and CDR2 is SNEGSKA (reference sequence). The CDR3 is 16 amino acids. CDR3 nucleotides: TGCAGTGCTAGAGATGTATTCCGCTCCTATAATTCACCCCTCCACTTT. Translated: CSARDVFRSYNSPLHF.